This T cell receptor beta chain is from a study of beta chain features in type 1 diabetes. Sorting based on CD45RO/CCR7/CD25/CD127/CD95/CD27 separated CD4+ naive, central memory, regulatory and stem cell-like memory cells. Over 95% purity was reached by all sorted populations. Points from the study as a whole: Here, the possible influence of HLA type (on TCRB rearrangement) remained unresolved. In all four CD4+ subsets, TCRB CDR3 length was significantly, moderately reduced in type 1 diabetes.

In regard to this clone: Its antigen remains unidentified.

TCRB transcripts that were expressed got sequenced, as all of the isolated RNA had been reverse transcribed. Clones were sequenced by immunoSEQ multiplex PCR, and TCRdb holds only the in-frame ones, with some missing. The sample consists of under 950,000 clones, roughly a sixth of them appearing once. Germline V CDR1 and CDR2: SNHLY, FYNNEI. The CDR3 contains 14 residues. V lost 0 bases and J lost 2, with 5 bases in between. V usage is TRBV2 and J usage is TRBJ1-5; D remains ambiguous. Sequenced: naive CD4+ T cells from blood. The TCR originated in a woman between 18 and 29 years old in good health. As DNA, the CDR3 is TGTGCCAGCAGTGAAGCATCCCGCAATCAGCCCCAGCATTTT. It encodes CASSEASRNQPQHF.